One and the same sample provided the 28 T cell receptor beta chains below, sequenced in a study of early T cells in non-severe SARS-CoV-2 infection. Via MiXCR, TCRdb re-called the 5' RACE reads, giving one row per CDR3 protein. Of about 83,000 distinct CDR3 sequences in the sample, 8.5% to 12% were seen once. This sample comprised whole blood, obtained at baseline. Receptor source: an adult who was a healthcare worker with PCR-confirmed SARS-CoV-2 infection or an uninfected control (not recorded which).

The genes are TRBV6-1 and TRBJ1-2; no reliable D call. The CDR3 spans 17 residues. V was pared by 2 bases and J by 2 bases, with 18 bases between. Per the germline V gene, CDR1 is MNHNS and CDR2 is SASEGT. For the CDR3, the DNA is TGTGCCAGCAGTGAATACGGTTCCCAGCCCAGGAACTATGGCTACACCTTC. Its translation: CASSEYGSQPRNYGYTF.

This clonotype was seen a few times. The chain has TRBV9 and TRBJ1-1, with TRBD1 identical over 7 bases. Germline V gene lookup returns CDR1 SGDLS and CDR2 YYNGEE. The CDR3 covers 15 residues. J was trimmed by 0 bases and V by 3 bases; bases with no gene match: 5. For the CDR3, the DNA is TGTGCCAGCAGCGCCACGACAGGGATGAACACTGAAGCTTTCTTT. Its protein is CASSATTGMNTEAFF.

This clonotype was picked up many times. The J gene is TRBJ2-1, the V gene TRBV29-1; D is possibly TRBD2 (7 bases). The germline CDR1 and CDR2 sequences are SQVTM and ANQGSEA. There are 15 residues in the CDR3. The V end was cut by 4 bases, the J end by 9 bases, with 22 bases between. The CDR3: CSVGDIVGRWGEQFF. Here the CDR3 DNA reads TGCAGCGTTGGGGACATCGTCGGGAGGTGGGGTGAGCAGTTCTTC.

In its sample, this clonotype was seen a few times. In DNA form, the CDR3 reads TGCAGTGCCAGAATGGGGAGTAAAGCTTTCTTT. Amino acids: CSARMGSKAFF. V is TRBV20-1 and J is TRBJ1-1; D gene uncertain. Germline CDR1 is DFQATT and CDR2 is SNEGSKA (reference sequence). The CDR3 is 11 amino acids. V was cut by 6 bases and J by 9 bases, with 14 bases left in between.

This sequence joins TRBV6-5 and TRBJ1-1; TRBD1 agrees at 8 bases. CDR1 and CDR2 (germline): MNHEY, SVGAGI. Unmatched junction bases numbered 8, after V lost 6 bases and J lost 5 bases. The CDR3 length is 14 residues. The CDR3 is CASRSQGAGTEAFF. The CDR3 nucleotides are TGTGCCAGCAGGAGCCAGGGGGCAGGAACTGAAGCTTTCTTT.

This clonotype was counted only a few times. The genes are TRBV20-1 and TRBJ2-7; D is possibly TRBD1 or TRBD2 (5 bases each). This CDR3 has 16 amino acids. Germline V lookup: CDR1 DFQATT, CDR2 SNEGSKA (reference sequence). Trimming pared 4 bases from V and 3 bases from J, leaving 22 bases between. The CDR3, as DNA: TGCAGTGCTAAAACCCGGGACGGCCGATCCCGCTACGAGCAGTACTTC. Translated: CSAKTRDGRSRYEQYF.

A few counts support this clonotype. The CDR3 DNA reads as TGTGCCAGCAGCGTAGCCAACACAGATACGCAGTATTTT. As protein: CASSVANTDTQYF. This chain uses TRBV9 with TRBJ2-3, with D unclear. Trimming shortened V by 0 bases and J by 2 bases, and 4 bases separated the two germline ends. There are 13 residues in the CDR3. The germline CDR1 and CDR2 sequences are SGDLS and YYNGEE. Full variable domain (outside the CDR3, taken from reference TRBV9 and TRBJ2-3): DSGVTQTPKHLITATGQRVTLRCSPRSGDLSVYWYQQSLDQGLQFLIQYYNGEERAKGNILERFSAQQFPDLHSELNLSSLELGDSALYFCASSVANTDTQYFGPGTRLTVL.

The rearrangement joins TRBV5-5 to TRBJ2-1; D perhaps matches TRBD1 (6 bases). This CDR3 has 14 residues. CDR1 is SGHKS, CDR2 YYEKEE, per germline (reference sequence). Trimming left V 4 bases short and J 8 bases short, with 16 bases between. DNA for the CDR3: TGTGCCAGCAGCAGATTGGGCAGGGGTGATGAGCAGTTCTTC. It translates to CASSRLGRGDEQFF.

Concerning this clonotype itself: Just one base apart from a much larger clone, this may be a read error. The chain is built from TRBV7-2 and TRBJ2-3; TRBD2 is a possible D gene (6 bases). CDR1 is SGHTA, CDR2 FQGNSA, per germline. CDR3 size: 11 residues. DNA of the CDR3: TGTGCCAGCAGCTCGGGAGATACGCAGTGTTTT. Its translation: CASSSGDTQCF. Complete variable domain (other parts from reference TRBV7-2 and TRBJ2-3): GAGVSQSPSNKVTEKGKDVELRCDPISGHTALYWYRQSLGQGLEFLIYFQGNSAPDKSGLPSDRFSAERTGGSVSTLTIQRTQQEDSAVYLCASSSGDTQCFGPGTRLTVL.

This clonotype showed up just a few times. The chain employs TRBV20-1 and TRBJ2-7; no clear D. CDR1 is DFQATT, CDR2 SNEGSKA, per germline (reference sequence). With 7 bases removed from V and 2 bases from J, the gap between germline ends came to 12 bases. CDR3 size: 12 residues. The CDR3 protein is CSVPLRAYEQYF. The CDR3, as DNA: TGCAGTGTTCCGCTTAGGGCCTACGAGCAGTACTTC.

Written as DNA, the CDR3 is TGCGCCAGCAGCTTGGACCCTAGGAGCTCCTACAATGAGCAGTTCTTC. Translating gives CASSLDPRSSYNEQFF. V usage is TRBV5-1 and J usage is TRBJ2-1; D not certain. The CDR3 consists of 16 residues. The germline V gene has CDR1 SGHRS and CDR2 YFSETQ. The germline V and J ends were trimmed by 0 bases and 0 bases, with 10 bases remaining between them.

The V and J genes are TRBV11-3 and TRBJ2-1; tentative D call: TRBD1 (6 bases). The V gene lost 5 bases and the J gene lost 8 bases, with 19 bases spanning the gap. This CDR3 comprises 15 residues. The germline CDR1 and CDR2 sequences are SGHNT and YENEEA. CDR3 loop: CASSLQGADNDEQFF. The CDR3 DNA follows: TGTGCCAGCAGCCTACAGGGCGCCGATAACGATGAGCAGTTCTTC.

This clonotype was picked up one time. The chain couples TRBV4-1 to TRBJ2-7, with D perhaps matching TRBD2 (6 bases). This CDR3 comprises 15 residues. Germline values: CDR1 MGHRA, CDR2 YSYEKL. The V end lost 3 bases, the J end lost 2 bases, and 14 bases lay between the germline ends. The DNA of the CDR3 is TGCGCCAGCAGCCAGGGCGGAGGGGTAACCTACGAGCAGTACTTC. Protein sequence: CASSQGGGVTYEQYF.

This clonotype was counted a few times. The rearrangement joins TRBV5-1 to TRBJ2-1; D is possibly TRBD2 (5 bases). The V gene lost 0 bases and the J gene lost 6 bases, with 19 bases spanning the gap. Germline V gives CDR1 SGHRS, CDR2 YFSETQ. This CDR3 is built from 17 residues. The CDR3 protein is CASSLAIFQRHSNEQFF. The CDR3 nucleotides are TGCGCCAGCAGCTTGGCCATTTTCCAGCGGCACTCCAATGAGCAGTTCTTC. The full variable domain, completed using reference TRBV5-1 and TRBJ2-1, is KAGVTQTPRYLIKTRGQQVTLSCSPISGHRSVSWYQQTPGQGLQFLFEYFSETQRNKGNFPGRFSGRQFSNSRSEMNVSTLELGDSALYLCASSLAIFQRHSNEQFFGPGTRLTVL.

CDR3 nucleotide sequence: TGTGCCAGCAGCTTAAGCTGTCTAGCGACTCCCTACGAGCAGTACTTC. It encodes CASSLSCLATPYEQYF. The V gene is TRBV7-4, the J gene TRBJ2-7; possible D gene TRBD2, 6 bases. From germline, CDR1 is SGHVT and CDR2 SQSDAQ. The V end lost 2 bases, the J end lost 2 bases, and 16 bases lay between the germline ends. The CDR3 runs 16 residues.

This clonotype was observed a handful of times. The rearrangement uses TRBV7-9 and TRBJ2-1; 12 nucleotides line up with TRBD2. V lost 5 bases, J lost 6 bases, and 5 bases stayed unmatched. The CDR3 extends over 15 amino acids. Per germline, CDR1 SEHNR and CDR2 FQNEAQ (reference sequence). The DNA of the CDR3 is TGTGCCAGCAGCACAGGACTAGCGGGAAGCAATGAGCAGTTCTTC. It yields the protein CASSTGLAGSNEQFF.

Only a few counts were recorded for this clonotype. The chain has TRBV18 and TRBJ2-1, with D possibly being TRBD2 (6 bases). This CDR3 is built from 17 residues. Trimming took 3 bases from V and 4 from J, leaving 19 bases between them. CDR1 is KGHSH, CDR2 LQKENI, per germline. The CDR3 region has the DNA TGTGCCAGCTCACCTCTGGGGTTAGCGGAGTGGTACAATGAGCAGTTCTTC. This translates into CASSPLGLAEWYNEQFF.

The CDR3 sequence is CASSLEPGRSYEQYF. In DNA, the CDR3 is TGTGCCAGCAGCTTAGAACCCGGACGCTCCTACGAGCAGTACTTC. This rearrangement joins TRBV7-2 to TRBJ2-7; no clear D. Trimming pared 1 base from V and 0 bases from J, leaving 10 bases between. The germline gives CDR1 SGHTA, CDR2 FQGNSA. The CDR3 totals 15 residues.

This clonotype is judged medium-sized. V and J are TRBV5-7 and TRBJ2-1; 8 bases map to TRBD1. TRBV5-7 is given ORF status, its function remaining uncertain. This CDR3 spans 13 amino acids. V lost 2 bases and J lost 6; bases outside the gene matches: 1. For the CDR3, the DNA is TGTGCCAGCAGCTTTGACAGGGGCAATGAGCAGTTCTTC. It is translated as CASSFDRGNEQFF.

A few counts support this clonotype. The chain joins TRBV2 to TRBJ2-5; 10 positions match TRBD2. Germline V gives CDR1 SNHLY, CDR2 FYNNEI. The CDR3 sequence is 17 residues long. Germline trimming cut 0 bases from V and 5 bases from J; bases unmatched to any gene: 9. CDR3 amino acids: CASSEASSGGRGETQYF. CDR3 DNA: TGTGCCAGCAGTGAAGCGAGTAGCGGGGGGCGCGGGGAGACCCAGTACTTC.

This clonotype was counted many times. The chain is built from TRBV6-1 and TRBJ1-1; no clear D. V shed 9 bases and J shed 0 bases, with 11 bases lying between them. The CDR3 extends over 13 amino acids. Germline assignment: CDR1 MNHNS and CDR2 SASEGT. CDR3 loop: CASSENLNTEAFF. CDR3 DNA: TGTGCCAGTTCCGAGAACCTGAACACTGAAGCTTTCTTT.

The rearrangement links TRBV5-1 to TRBJ2-5, with TRBD1 matching over 7 bases. The CDR3 has 13 amino acids. Germline V gives CDR1 SGHRS, CDR2 YFSETQ. Trimming at V came to 2 bases and at J to 5 bases, leaving 3 bases not matched to a gene. CDR3 sequence (DNA): TGCGCCAGCAGCTTTAACAGGGGTGAGACCCAGTACTTC. Its translation: CASSFNRGETQYF.

This clonotype was observed a few times. The J gene is TRBJ2-1, the V gene TRBV5-8; 9 nucleotides line up with TRBD2. V shed 0 bases and J 7 bases; nucleotides not matched to a gene: 11. Looked up from germline, CDR1 is SGHTS and CDR2 is YDEGEE. The CDR3 runs to 17 residues. The CDR3 protein is CASSLAPWLAGINEQFF. The CDR3 coding sequence is TGTGCCAGCAGCTTGGCCCCTTGGCTAGCGGGAATAAATGAGCAGTTCTTC.

V gene TRBV6-1 combines with J gene TRBJ2-3; tentative D call: TRBD2 (5 bases). This CDR3 region has 15 residues. V lost 2 bases and J 0 bases, leaving 9 bases between the germline ends. Germline CDR1 MNHNS, CDR2 SASEGT. CDR3 in amino acids: CASSEWEYSTDTQYF. CDR3 bases: TGTGCCAGCAGTGAATGGGAGTATAGCACAGATACGCAGTATTTT.

About this clonotype itself: A read error may explain this, as a much larger clone is one base away. The chain links TRBV7-3 to TRBJ2-2; D is possibly TRBD1 or TRBD2 (5 bases each). The length of the CDR3 is 13 residues. Germline CDR1 SGHTA, CDR2 FQGTGA. The ends were cut back, 5 bases at V and 6 bases at J, with 10 bases in the middle. The CDR3, as DNA: TGTGCCAGCAGCCTAGTGGGACCCGGGGAGCTGTTTTTT. This codes for CASSLVGPGELFF.

This clonotype was detected only a few times. The CDR3 is CASSSRRDQPQHF. The DNA of the CDR3 is TGTGCCAGCAGCTCGCGAAGGGATCAGCCCCAGCATTTT. The genes are TRBV7-8 and TRBJ1-5, with D unresolved. V lost 4 bases, J lost 5 bases, and 9 bases lay in between. The CDR3 contains 13 residues. Germline loops: CDR1 SGHVS, CDR2 FQNEAQ. The whole variable domain, filled in from reference TRBV7-8 and TRBJ1-5, reads GAGVSQSPRYKVAKRGQDVALRCDPISGHVSLFWYQQALGQGPEFLTYFQNEAQLDKSGLPSDRFFAERPEGSVSTLKIQRTQQEDSAVYLCASSSRRDQPQHFGDGTRLSIL.

This chain uses TRBV10-3 with TRBJ2-2, with 8 bases identical to TRBD1. Germline CDR1 is ENHRY and CDR2 is SYGVKD. The CDR3 totals 18 residues. The V gene end was trimmed by 6 bases and the J gene end by 1 base; junction bases not matched to a gene: 13. The CDR3, as DNA: TGTGCCATCAGACCGGGACAGGCTACATTAGGGAACACCGGGGAGCTGTTTTTT. Translating gives CAIRPGQATLGNTGELFF.

The sample holds many counts of this clonotype. The chain employs TRBV2 and TRBJ2-2; possibly TRBD2 for D (6 bases). Looked up from germline, CDR1 is SNHLY and CDR2 is FYNNEI. The CDR3 length is 14 residues. The V end lost 11 bases, the J end lost 0 bases, and 13 bases lay between the germline ends. Written as DNA, the CDR3 is TGTGCCGGGGGGACTGACGCGAACACCGGGGAGCTGTTTTTT. This codes for CAGGTDANTGELFF.